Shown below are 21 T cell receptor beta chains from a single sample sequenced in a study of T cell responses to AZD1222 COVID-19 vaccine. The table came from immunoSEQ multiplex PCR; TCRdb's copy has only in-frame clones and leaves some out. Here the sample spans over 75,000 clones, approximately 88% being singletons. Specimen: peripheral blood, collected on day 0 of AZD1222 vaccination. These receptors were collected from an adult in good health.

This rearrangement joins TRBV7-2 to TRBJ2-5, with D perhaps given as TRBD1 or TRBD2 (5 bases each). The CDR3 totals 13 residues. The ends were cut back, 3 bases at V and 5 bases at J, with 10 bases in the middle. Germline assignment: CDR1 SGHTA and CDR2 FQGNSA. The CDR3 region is CASSLGRGETQYF. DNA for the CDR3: TGTGCCAGCAGCTTGGGGCGCGGGGAGACCCAGTACTTC.

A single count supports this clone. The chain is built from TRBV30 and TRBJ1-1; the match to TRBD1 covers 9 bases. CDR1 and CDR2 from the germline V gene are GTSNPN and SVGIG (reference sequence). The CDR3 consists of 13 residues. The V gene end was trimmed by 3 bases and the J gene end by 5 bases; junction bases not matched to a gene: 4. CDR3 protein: CAWRTTGGTEAFF. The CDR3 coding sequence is TGTGCCTGGAGAACGACAGGGGGTACTGAAGCTTTCTTT.

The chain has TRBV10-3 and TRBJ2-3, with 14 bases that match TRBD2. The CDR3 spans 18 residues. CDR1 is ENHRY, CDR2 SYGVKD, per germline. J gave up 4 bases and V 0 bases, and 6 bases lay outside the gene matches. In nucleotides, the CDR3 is TGTGCCATCAGTGAGTCCGGGACTAGCGGGAGAGGGGCAGATACGCAGTATTTT. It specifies CAISESGTSGRGADTQYF.

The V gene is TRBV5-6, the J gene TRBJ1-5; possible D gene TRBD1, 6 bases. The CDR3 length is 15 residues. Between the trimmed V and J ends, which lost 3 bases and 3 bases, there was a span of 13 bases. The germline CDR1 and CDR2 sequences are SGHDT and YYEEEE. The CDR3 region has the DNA TGTGCCAGCAGCTGGGGGGCGGGGTTCAATCAGCCCCAGCATTTT. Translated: CASSWGAGFNQPQHF.

The CDR3 DNA reads as TGTGCCACCAGCAGAGTTGGACAGGGGATCGACGAGCAGTACTTC. It codes for CATSRVGQGIDEQYF. The V gene is TRBV15, the J gene TRBJ2-7, with 9 nucleotides matching TRBD1. CDR1 LNHNV and CDR2 YYDKDF come from the germline V gene (reference sequence). V was pared by 1 base and J by 5 bases, with 6 bases of the junction left unmatched. This CDR3 spans 15 amino acids. The full variable domain, its missing parts supplied by reference TRBV15 and TRBJ2-7, is DAMVIQNPRYQVTQFGKPVTLSCSQTLNHNVMYWYQQKSSQAPKLLFHYYDKDFNNEADTPDNFQSRRPNTSFCFLDIRSPGLGDTAMYLCATSRVGQGIDEQYFGPGTRLTVT.

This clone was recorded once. CDR3 sequence: CASSFQKLRQEKENIQYF. CDR3 nucleotides: TGTGCCAGCAGCTTTCAAAAGTTACGCCAAGAAAAGGAAAACATTCAGTACTTC. The chain uses TRBV7-2 and TRBJ2-4, with no clear D. The CDR3 extends over 18 amino acids. Germline V CDR1 and CDR2: SGHTA, FQGNSA. Trimming stripped 3 bases from V and 5 bases from J, with 23 bases between.

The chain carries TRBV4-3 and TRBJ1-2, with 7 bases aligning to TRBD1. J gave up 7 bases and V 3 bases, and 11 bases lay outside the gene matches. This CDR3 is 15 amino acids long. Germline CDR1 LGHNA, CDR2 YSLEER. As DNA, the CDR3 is TGCGCCAGCAGCCAGCTCTTGGGACAGCTCGGTGGCTACACCTTC. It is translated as CASSQLLGQLGGYTF.

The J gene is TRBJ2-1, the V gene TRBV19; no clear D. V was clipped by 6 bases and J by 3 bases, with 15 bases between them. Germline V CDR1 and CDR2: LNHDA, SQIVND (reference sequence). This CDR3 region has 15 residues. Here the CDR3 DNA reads TGTGCCAGTAGCCCTGAACCGTACGGCTACAATGAGCAGTTCTTC. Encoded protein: CASSPEPYGYNEQFF. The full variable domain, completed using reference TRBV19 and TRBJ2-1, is DGGITQSPKYLFRKEGQNVTLSCEQNLNHDAMYWYRQDPGQGLRLIYYSQIVNDFQKGDIAEGYSVSREKKESFPLTVTSAQKNPTAFYLCASSPEPYGYNEQFFGPGTRLTVL.

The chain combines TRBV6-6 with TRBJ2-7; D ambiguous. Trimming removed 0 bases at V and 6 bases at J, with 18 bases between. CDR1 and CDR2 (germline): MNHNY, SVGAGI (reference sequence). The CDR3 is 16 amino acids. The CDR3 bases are TGTGCCAGCAGTTACTCTGGGGATCCCGTGCCCCTCGAGCAGTACTTC. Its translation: CASSYSGDPVPLEQYF.

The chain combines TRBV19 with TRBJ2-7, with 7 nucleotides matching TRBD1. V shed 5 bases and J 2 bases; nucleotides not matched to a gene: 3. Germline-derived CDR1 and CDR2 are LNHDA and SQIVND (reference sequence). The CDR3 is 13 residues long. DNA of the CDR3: TGTGCCAGTAGTCGTACAGGGGCCTACGAGCAGTACTTC. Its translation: CASSRTGAYEQYF.

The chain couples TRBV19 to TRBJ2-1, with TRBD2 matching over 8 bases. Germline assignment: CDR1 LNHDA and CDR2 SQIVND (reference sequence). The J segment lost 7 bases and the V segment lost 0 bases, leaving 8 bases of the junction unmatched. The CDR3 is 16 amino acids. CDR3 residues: CASSIDVGLANNEQFF. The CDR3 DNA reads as TGTGCCAGTAGTATAGATGTCGGACTAGCTAATAATGAGCAGTTCTTC. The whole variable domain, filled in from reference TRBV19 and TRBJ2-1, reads DGGITQSPKYLFRKEGQNVTLSCEQNLNHDAMYWYRQDPGQGLRLIYYSQIVNDFQKGDIAEGYSVSREKKESFPLTVTSAQKNPTAFYLCASSIDVGLANNEQFFGPGTRLTVL.

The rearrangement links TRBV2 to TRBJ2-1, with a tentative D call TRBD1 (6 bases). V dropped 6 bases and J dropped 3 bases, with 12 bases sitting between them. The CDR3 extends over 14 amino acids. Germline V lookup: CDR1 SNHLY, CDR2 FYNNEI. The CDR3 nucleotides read TGTGCCAGCAGCCTGACAGGTGTCTACAATGAGCAGTTCTTC. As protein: CASSLTGVYNEQFF.

The CDR3 DNA follows: TGTGCCAGCAGCCGACAGGGGGCTTCTGGAAACACCATATATTTT. Translated, it gives CASSRQGASGNTIYF. The chain has TRBV2 and TRBJ1-3, with 10 bases matching TRBD1. This CDR3 is 15 amino acids long. Germline CDR1 SNHLY, CDR2 FYNNEI. With V trimmed by 6 bases and J by 1 base, 3 bases remained unmatched.

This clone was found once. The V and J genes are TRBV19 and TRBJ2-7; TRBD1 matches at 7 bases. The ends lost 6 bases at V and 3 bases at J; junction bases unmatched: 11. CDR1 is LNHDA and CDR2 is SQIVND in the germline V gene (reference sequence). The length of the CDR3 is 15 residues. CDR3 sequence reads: CASRLNRGPGYEQYF. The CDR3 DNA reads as TGTGCCAGTAGACTCAACAGGGGCCCAGGCTACGAGCAGTACTTC.

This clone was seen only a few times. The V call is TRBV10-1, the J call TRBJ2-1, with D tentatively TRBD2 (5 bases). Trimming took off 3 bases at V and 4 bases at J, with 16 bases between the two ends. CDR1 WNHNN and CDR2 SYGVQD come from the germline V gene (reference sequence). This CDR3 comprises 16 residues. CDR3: CASSDGGWEFYNEQFF. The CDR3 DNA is TGCGCCAGCAGTGACGGCGGGTGGGAGTTTTACAATGAGCAGTTCTTC.

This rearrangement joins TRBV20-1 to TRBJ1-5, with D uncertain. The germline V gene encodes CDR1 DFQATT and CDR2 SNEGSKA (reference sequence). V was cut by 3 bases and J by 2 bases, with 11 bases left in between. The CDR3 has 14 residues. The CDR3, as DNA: TGCAGTGCTAGTAGGCCCGGCGGCAATCAGCCCCAGCATTTT. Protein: CSASRPGGNQPQHF.

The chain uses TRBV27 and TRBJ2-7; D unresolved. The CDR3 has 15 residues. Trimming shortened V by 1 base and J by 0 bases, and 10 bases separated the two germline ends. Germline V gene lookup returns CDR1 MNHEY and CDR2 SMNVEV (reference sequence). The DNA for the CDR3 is TGTGCCAGCAGTTTATTCGGCGAGAGCTCCTACGAGCAGTACTTC. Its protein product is CASSLFGESSYEQYF.

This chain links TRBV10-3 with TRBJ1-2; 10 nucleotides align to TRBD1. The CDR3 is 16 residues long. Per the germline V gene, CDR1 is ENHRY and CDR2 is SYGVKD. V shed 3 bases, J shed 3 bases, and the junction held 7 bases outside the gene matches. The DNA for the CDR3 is TGTGCCATCAGTGACCGGGACAGGGGCGACCACTATGGCTACACCTTC. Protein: CAISDRDRGDHYGYTF.

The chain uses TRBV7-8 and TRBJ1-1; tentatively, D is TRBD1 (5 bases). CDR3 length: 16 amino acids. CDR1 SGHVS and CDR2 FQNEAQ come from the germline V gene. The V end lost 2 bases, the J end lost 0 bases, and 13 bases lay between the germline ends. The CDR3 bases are TGTGCCAGCAGCTTAAGCGGGGGGATCGTGAACACTGAAGCTTTCTTT. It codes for CASSLSGGIVNTEAFF.

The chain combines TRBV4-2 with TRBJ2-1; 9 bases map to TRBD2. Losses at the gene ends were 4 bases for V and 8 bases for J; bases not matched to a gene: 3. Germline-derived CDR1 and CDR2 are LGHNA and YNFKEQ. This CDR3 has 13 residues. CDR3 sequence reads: CASSPWTSDEQFF. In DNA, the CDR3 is TGTGCCAGCAGCCCCTGGACTAGCGATGAGCAGTTCTTC.

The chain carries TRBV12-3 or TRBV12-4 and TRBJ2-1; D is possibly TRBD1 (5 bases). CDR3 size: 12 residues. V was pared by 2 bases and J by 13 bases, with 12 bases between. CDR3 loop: CASSLRAGIQFF. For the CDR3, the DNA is TGTGCCAGCAGTTTACGGGCAGGGATTCAGTTCTTC.